Presented here are 26 T cell receptor beta chains from one specimen sequenced in a study of blood T cell repertoires in COVID-19. TCRdb's table, derived via immunoSEQ multiplex PCR, lists solely in-frame clones and lacks some. The table records 100,000 to 150,000 clones, approximately 80% of them present only once. Sequenced input: peripheral blood. The receptors shown here come from a man in his 70s with acute or convalescent COVID-19.

The chain uses TRBV4-1 and TRBJ1-1, with 7 nucleotides matching TRBD1. Trimming took 1 base from V and 2 from J; bases not matched to a gene: 4. CDR1 and CDR2 (germline): MGHRA, YSYEKL. This CDR3 region has 15 residues. The CDR3 nucleotides read TGCGCCAGCAGCCAAGGGGACAGATTAAACACTGAAGCTTTCTTT. This codes for CASSQGDRLNTEAFF.

This sequence joins TRBV6-1 and TRBJ2-2; D is possibly TRBD2 (6 bases). The ends were cut back, 2 bases at V and 7 bases at J, with 14 bases in the middle. Germline V gene lookup returns CDR1 MNHNS and CDR2 SASEGT. The CDR3 is 15 amino acids. The chain's CDR3 is CASSEMWGVGGELFF. The CDR3 DNA reads TGTGCCAGCAGTGAAATGTGGGGGGTAGGCGGGGAGCTGTTTTTT.

This sequence joins TRBV19 and TRBJ2-2; D is perhaps TRBD2 (6 bases). Germline V gene sequence: CDR1 LNHDA, CDR2 SQIVND (reference sequence). Between the trimmed V and J ends, which lost 4 bases and 6 bases, there was a span of 15 bases. This CDR3 has 15 amino acids. In DNA form, the CDR3 reads TGTGCCAGTAGTAAGCTGACTAGTCCCCCCGGGGAGCTGTTTTTT. Encoded protein: CASSKLTSPPGELFF.

The chain uses TRBV7-9 and TRBJ2-1, with 8 bases fitting TRBD2. V was pared by 7 bases and J by 6 bases, with 5 bases of the junction left unmatched. From germline, CDR1 is SEHNR and CDR2 FQNEAQ (reference sequence). The CDR3 is 13 amino acids. CDR3 protein: CASNGLAPNEQFF. In DNA, the CDR3 is TGTGCCAGCAACGGACTAGCACCCAATGAGCAGTTCTTC.

The chain uses TRBV18 and TRBJ1-4; D gene unclear. The CDR3 is made up of 15 amino acids. Germline V gene data show CDR1 as KGHSH and CDR2 as LQKENI. Between the trimmed V and J ends, which lost 5 bases and 3 bases, there was a span of 13 bases. CDR3 residues: CASSRGFGANEKLFF. CDR3 sequence (DNA): TGTGCCAGCTCAAGAGGATTCGGAGCTAATGAAAAACTGTTTTTT.

The chain joins TRBV5-6 to TRBJ2-2; no definite D call. CDR1 and CDR2 from the germline V gene are SGHDT and YYEEEE. The CDR3 loop spans 15 amino acids. The V end was cut by 1 base, the J end by 0 bases, with 7 bases between. CDR3 DNA: TGTGCCAGCAGCTTGAATCCCGCGAACACCGGGGAGCTGTTTTTT. Its protein is CASSLNPANTGELFF.

This rearrangement joins TRBV7-9 to TRBJ2-5; 16 nucleotides line up with TRBD2. Germline assignment: CDR1 SEHNR and CDR2 FQNEAQ (reference sequence). The CDR3 has 16 residues. V trimming: 3 bases; J trimming: 5 bases; junction bases outside the gene matches: 3. This CDR3 reads CASSFGTSGGAETQYF. The CDR3 DNA sequence: TGTGCCAGCAGCTTTGGGACTAGCGGGGGGGCGGAGACCCAGTACTTC.

The rearrangement uses TRBV5-8 and TRBJ2-5; 8 bases line up with TRBD1. Germline loops: CDR1 SGHTS, CDR2 YDEGEE. CDR3 length: 16 residues. Losses at the gene ends were 3 bases for V and 0 bases for J; bases not matched to a gene: 7. This CDR3 is CASSSGQGSYQETQYF. DNA for the CDR3: TGTGCCAGCAGCTCCGGACAGGGATCGTACCAAGAGACCCAGTACTTC.

This clone showed up just a few times. This chain uses TRBV15 with TRBJ1-1; D may be TRBD1 (5 bases). CDR3 size: 16 residues. Per the germline V gene, CDR1 is LNHNV and CDR2 is YYDKDF (reference sequence). Trimming stripped 5 bases from V and 2 bases from J, with 18 bases between. CDR3 nucleotide sequence: TGTGCCACCAGCGGTTTGATGGGGCTGGATAACACTGAAGCTTTCTTT. Protein: CATSGLMGLDNTEAFF.

This clone was seen just once. The chain has TRBV7-2 and TRBJ1-1, with unresolved D. CDR1 and CDR2 from the germline V gene are SGHTA and FQGNSA. Trimming pared 1 base from V and 1 base from J, leaving 10 bases between. This CDR3 contains 15 residues. This CDR3 is CASSLGLPRNTEAFF. As DNA, the CDR3 is TGTGCCAGCAGCTTAGGACTGCCAAGGAACACTGAAGCTTTCTTT.

This rearrangement joins TRBV28 to TRBJ1-1; possibly TRBD1 for D (6 bases). The CDR3 is made up of 16 amino acids. Germline lookup yields CDR1 MDHEN and CDR2 SYDVKM. Trimming removed 7 bases from V and 3 bases from J, with 21 bases in between. The CDR3 DNA is TGTGCCAGCAAGCCCTCAGGGACACAGGTGGACACTGAAGCTTTCTTT. It specifies CASKPSGTQVDTEAFF. The full variable domain, its missing parts supplied by reference TRBV28 and TRBJ1-1, is DVKVTQSSRYLVKRTGEKVFLECVQDMDHENMFWYRQDPGLGLRLIYFSYDVKMKEKGDIPEGYSVSREKKERFSLILESASTNQTSMYLCASKPSGTQVDTEAFFGQGTRLTVV.

The chain employs TRBV28 and TRBJ2-7, with 7 positions matching TRBD2. Germline V gives CDR1 MDHEN, CDR2 SYDVKM. CDR3 length equals 14 residues. V dropped 3 bases and J dropped 2; count of bases not matched to a gene: 4. CDR3 residues: CASSLGGNPYEQYF. DNA for the CDR3: TGTGCCAGCAGTTTGGGAGGGAACCCCTACGAGCAGTACTTC. The full variable domain, completed using reference TRBV28 and TRBJ2-7, is DVKVTQSSRYLVKRTGEKVFLECVQDMDHENMFWYRQDPGLGLRLIYFSYDVKMKEKGDIPEGYSVSREKKERFSLILESASTNQTSMYLCASSLGGNPYEQYFGPGTRLTVT.

This chain connects TRBV2 to TRBJ2-5, with 9 bases matching TRBD1. The germline V gene has CDR1 SNHLY and CDR2 FYNNEI. V shed 5 bases, J shed 4 bases, and the junction held 2 bases outside the gene matches. The CDR3 is 13 residues long. The DNA for the CDR3 is TGTGCCAGCAGTCCGGGACAGGGAGAGACCCAGTACTTC. This codes for CASSPGQGETQYF.

This clone was seen more than once but under ten times. The CDR3 is CASSRTGEDGTDTQYF. The CDR3 DNA sequence: TGCGCCAGCAGCAGGACAGGGGAGGATGGTACAGATACGCAGTATTTT. V and J are TRBV10-2 and TRBJ2-3, with 9 bases matching TRBD1. The germline CDR1 and CDR2 sequences are WSHSY and SAAADI. The V and J ends lost 6 bases and 3 bases, in that order; junction bases with no gene match: 10. This CDR3 has 16 residues.

The CDR3 reads CSVDRSTEAFF. The CDR3 region has the DNA TGCAGCGTTGATCGGAGCACTGAAGCTTTCTTT. The chain links TRBV29-1 to TRBJ1-1, with D unclear. Per the germline V gene, CDR1 is SQVTM and CDR2 is ANQGSEA. The CDR3 totals 11 residues. V was clipped by 3 bases and J by 4 bases, with 6 bases between them. The entire variable domain, with the rest obtained from reference TRBV29-1 and TRBJ1-1, is as follows: SAVISQKPSRDICQRGTSLTIQCQVDSQVTMMFWYRQQPGQSLTLIATANQGSEATYESGFVIDKFPISRPNLTFSTLTVSNMSPEDSSIYLCSVDRSTEAFFGQGTRLTVV.

The chain recombines TRBV14 with TRBJ2-3; D perhaps matches TRBD2 (5 bases). The germline V gene has CDR1 SGHDN and CDR2 FVKESK. Deletions cut 2 bases from V and 3 bases from J, with 9 bases between. The CDR3 consists of 14 residues. The CDR3 DNA is TGTGCCAGCAGCCAACTACGGGGAACAGATACGCAGTATTTT. Amino acid sequence: CASSQLRGTDTQYF.

The chain recombines TRBV16 with TRBJ1-5; TRBD1 might be the D (6 bases). The CDR3 runs to 15 residues. Per germline, CDR1 KGHSY and CDR2 FQNENV. Between the trimmed V and J ends, which lost 2 bases and 5 bases, there was a span of 13 bases. The CDR3 loop is CASSQSTGPYQPQHF. In nucleotides, the CDR3 is TGTGCCAGCAGCCAAAGCACAGGGCCCTATCAGCCCCAGCATTTT.

J is TRBJ2-7 and V is TRBV7-9; 7 bases match TRBD2. The V and J ends lost 1 base and 3 bases, in that order; junction bases with no gene match: 6. CDR1 and CDR2 (germline): SEHNR, FQNEAQ (reference sequence). CDR3 length equals 15 residues. The CDR3: CASSLGAAGFYEQYF. CDR3 coding DNA: TGTGCCAGCAGCTTAGGAGCAGCGGGATTCTACGAGCAGTACTTC.

J is TRBJ2-3 and V is TRBV2; D possibly corresponds to TRBD1 (6 bases). V was trimmed by 7 bases and J by 6 bases, leaving 14 bases between them. The germline gives CDR1 SNHLY, CDR2 FYNNEI. CDR3 length: 13 residues. CDR3 sequence reads: CASKSVRGDTQYF. CDR3 nucleotide sequence: TGTGCCAGCAAGTCGGTCAGGGGCGATACGCAGTATTTT. The full variable domain, its missing parts supplied by reference TRBV2 and TRBJ2-3, is EPEVTQTPSHQVTQMGQEVILRCVPISNHLYFYWYRQILGQKVEFLVSFYNNEISEKSEIFDDQFSVERPDGSNFTLKIRSTKLEDSAMYFCASKSVRGDTQYFGPGTRLTVL.

The rearrangement links TRBV9 to TRBJ2-1; 12 nucleotides agree with TRBD2. Unmatched junction bases numbered 7, after V lost 3 bases and J lost 6 bases. This CDR3 has 16 amino acids. The germline V gene has CDR1 SGDLS and CDR2 YYNGEE. This CDR3 reads CASSAELAGGGNEQFF. The CDR3 DNA is TGTGCCAGCAGCGCTGAACTAGCGGGGGGCGGCAATGAGCAGTTCTTC. The variable domain in full, with the rest retrieved from reference TRBV9 and TRBJ2-1, is DSGVTQTPKHLITATGQRVTLRCSPRSGDLSVYWYQQSLDQGLQFLIQYYNGEERAKGNILERFSAQQFPDLHSELNLSSLELGDSALYFCASSAELAGGGNEQFFGPGTRLTVL.

The chain is built from TRBV6-5 and TRBJ1-2, with 7 bases matching TRBD1. Losses at the gene ends were 6 bases for V and 1 base for J; bases not matched to a gene: 5. Germline V gene sequence: CDR1 MNHEY, CDR2 SVGAGI. The length of the CDR3 is 14 residues. CDR3 bases: TGTGCCAGCAGCCAGGGGGGCCTTAACTATGGCTACACCTTC. It encodes CASSQGGLNYGYTF.

The V and J genes are TRBV11-2 and TRBJ2-1; 11 bases align to TRBD1. This CDR3 spans 18 amino acids. Trimming took 4 bases from V and 5 from J; bases not matched to a gene: 13. The germline CDR1 and CDR2 sequences are SGHAT and FQNNGV. CDR3 DNA sequence: TGTGCCAGCAGCTCCTCCGGGACAGGGGGTCGGGGGAACAATGAGCAGTTCTTC. As protein: CASSSSGTGGRGNNEQFF.

This chain links TRBV5-1 with TRBJ1-2, with 7 positions matching TRBD1. Germline CDR1 reads SGHRS; CDR2 reads YFSETQ. The CDR3 covers 15 residues. The J segment lost 2 bases and the V segment lost 4 bases, leaving 8 bases of the junction unmatched. CDR3 DNA sequence: TGCGCCAGCAGCGTTGGGGACAGTGTGAACTATGGCTACACCTTC. This translates into CASSVGDSVNYGYTF.

Written as DNA, the CDR3 is TGTGCCAGCATATCAGGGATCAGGAACACCGGGGAGCTGTTTTTT. Translated: CASISGIRNTGELFF. The chain links TRBV6-5 to TRBJ2-2; D is perhaps TRBD1 (5 bases). V was cut by 7 bases and J by 1 base, with 13 bases left in between. Germline CDR1 and CDR2: MNHEY and SVGAGI. This CDR3 is 15 amino acids long.

This clone has more than one count but fewer than ten. The chain joins TRBV2 to TRBJ2-1; perhaps TRBD1 as D (5 bases). V was pared by 1 base and J by 8 bases, with 18 bases between. Germline V gene lookup returns CDR1 SNHLY and CDR2 FYNNEI. The CDR3 consists of 16 residues. In DNA, the CDR3 is TGTGCCAGCAGTGAAGACAGGTCCCGATTGACGGATGAGCAGTTCTTC. This gives the protein CASSEDRSRLTDEQFF.

This sequence joins TRBV2 and TRBJ2-5; the match to TRBD2 covers 10 bases. This CDR3 has 15 amino acids. Germline V gives CDR1 SNHLY, CDR2 FYNNEI. Germline trimming cut 3 bases from V and 5 bases from J; bases unmatched to any gene: 6. The CDR3 nucleotides are TGTGCCAGCAGTGATCCAGCGGGGGGGGTGGAGACCCAGTACTTC. This encodes CASSDPAGGVETQYF. Drawing the rest from reference TRBV2 and TRBJ2-5, the complete variable domain is EPEVTQTPSHQVTQMGQEVILRCVPISNHLYFYWYRQILGQKVEFLVSFYNNEISEKSEIFDDQFSVERPDGSNFTLKIRSTKLEDSAMYFCASSDPAGGVETQYFGPGTRLLVL.